Below are 28 T cell receptor beta chains sequenced from a single sample in a study of neoadjuvant nivolumab and ipilimumab in lung cancer. Only in-frame clones appear in the TCRdb table, and some are missing; sequencing was by immunoSEQ multiplex PCR. The sample carries over 950 clones, roughly four fifths recorded once. Here the sequenced sample was adjacent normal lung tissue, taken after neoadjuvant nivolumab, alone or with ipilimumab, at or shortly before surgery. These receptors came from an adult with non-small cell lung cancer.

The genes are TRBV7-8 and TRBJ2-3; TRBD1 or TRBD2 may be the D gene (5 bases each). Trimming stripped 4 bases from V and 6 bases from J, with 14 bases between. CDR1 and CDR2 (germline): SGHVS, FQNEAQ. The CDR3 consists of 14 residues. CDR3: CASSWTGTPDTQYF. The DNA for the CDR3 is TGTGCCAGCAGCTGGACGGGGACGCCGGATACGCAGTATTTT.

V and J are TRBV18 and TRBJ1-5; D gene uncertain. Germline CDR1 KGHSH, CDR2 LQKENI. The length of the CDR3 is 16 residues. Deletions cut 4 bases from V and 1 base from J, with 14 bases between. CDR3 DNA sequence: TGTGCCAGCTCACAGTTCTCTGGAGGGAGCAATCAGCCCCAGCATTTT. This translates into CASSQFSGGSNQPQHF.

The CDR3 nucleotides are TGTGCCTTGGGGCGGTACGAGCAGTACTTC. Amino acids: CALGRYEQYF. The rearrangement links TRBV30 to TRBJ2-7; a possible D gene is TRBD1 (5 bases). The CDR3 covers 10 residues. V shed 7 bases and J shed 4 bases, with 8 bases lying between them. Per the germline V gene, CDR1 is GTSNPN and CDR2 is SVGIG (reference sequence). Complete variable domain (other parts from reference TRBV30 and TRBJ2-7): SQTIHQWPATLVQPVGSPLSLECTVEGTSNPNLYWYRQAAGRGLQLLFYSVGIGQISSEVPQNLSASRPQDRQFILSSKKLLLSDSGFYLCALGRYEQYFGPGTRLTVT.

The rearrangement links TRBV19 to TRBJ1-1, with 7 nucleotides matching TRBD1. This CDR3 is built from 13 residues. Germline values: CDR1 LNHDA, CDR2 SQIVND (reference sequence). After removal of 8 bases from V and 0 bases from J, the junction contained 3 bases not matched to a gene. CDR3 sequence: CASSDRLNTEAFF. CDR3 DNA: TGTGCCAGTTCGGACAGGCTGAACACTGAAGCTTTCTTT. Drawing the rest from reference TRBV19 and TRBJ1-1, the complete variable domain is DGGITQSPKYLFRKEGQNVTLSCEQNLNHDAMYWYRQDPGQGLRLIYYSQIVNDFQKGDIAEGYSVSREKKESFPLTVTSAQKNPTAFYLCASSDRLNTEAFFGQGTRLTVV.

This chain uses TRBV14 with TRBJ2-5, with 8 positions matching TRBD2. This CDR3 is built from 16 residues. The germline V gene has CDR1 SGHDN and CDR2 FVKESK. V was clipped by 5 bases and J by 2 bases; unmatched bases: 10. The CDR3 DNA reads as TGTGCCAGCAGCTCACGACGGGCTAGCGGGCAAGAGACCCAGTACTTC. This codes for CASSSRRASGQETQYF.

The chain couples TRBV7-9 to TRBJ1-5; D uncertain. Germline V gene sequence: CDR1 SEHNR, CDR2 FQNEAQ (reference sequence). There are 13 residues in the CDR3. V lost 1 base and J 6 bases, leaving 7 bases between the germline ends. Written as DNA, the CDR3 is TGTGCCAGCAGCTTAGAGGGTCTTCAGCCCCAGCATTTT. Translation: CASSLEGLQPQHF.

The chain carries TRBV2 and TRBJ1-5; no definite D call. Trimming shortened V by 3 bases and J by 6 bases, and 12 bases separated the two germline ends. The CDR3 is 14 residues long. Germline V gives CDR1 SNHLY, CDR2 FYNNEI. DNA of the CDR3: TGTGCCAGCAGTGATTTCGTTGGCGCTCAGCCCCAGCATTTT. As protein: CASSDFVGAQPQHF.

V and J are TRBV15 and TRBJ1-3; D remains unclear. V shed 0 bases and J shed 3 bases, with 12 bases lying between them. Germline V gene sequence: CDR1 LNHNV, CDR2 YYDKDF (reference sequence). There are 16 residues in the CDR3. The DNA for the CDR3 is TGTGCCACCAGCAGAGATTGGCCGGGTAGTGGAAACACCATATATTTT. Amino acid sequence: CATSRDWPGSGNTIYF. Based on the CDR3 plus reference TRBV15 and TRBJ1-3, the full variable domain is DAMVIQNPRYQVTQFGKPVTLSCSQTLNHNVMYWYQQKSSQAPKLLFHYYDKDFNNEADTPDNFQSRRPNTSFCFLDIRSPGLGDTAMYLCATSRDWPGSGNTIYFGEGSWLTVV.

This chain connects TRBV14 to TRBJ2-7; 11 positions match TRBD2. The CDR3 consists of 17 residues. Losses at the gene ends were 4 bases for V and 3 bases for J; bases not matched to a gene: 11. The germline V gene encodes CDR1 SGHDN and CDR2 FVKESK. The CDR3 DNA reads as TGTGCCAGCAGCCGGGGGAACTTACTAGCGGGGGTCTACGAGCAGTACTTC. Protein sequence: CASSRGNLLAGVYEQYF.

The chain is built from TRBV7-9 and TRBJ1-1, with TRBD1 as a possible D gene (5 bases). The CDR3 is 16 residues long. Germline lookup yields CDR1 SEHNR and CDR2 FQNEAQ (reference sequence). The ends were cut back, 3 bases at V and 0 bases at J, with 14 bases in the middle. This CDR3 is CASSFLSGGVNTEAFF. CDR3 nucleotide sequence: TGTGCCAGCAGCTTCCTATCAGGAGGGGTGAACACTGAAGCTTTCTTT.

V is TRBV4-2 and J is TRBJ2-2; 9 bases align to TRBD2. Looked up from germline, CDR1 is LGHNA and CDR2 is YNFKEQ. The junction had 6 bases not matched to a gene; V was cut back by 1 base and J by 9 bases. This CDR3 spans 15 amino acids. Here the CDR3 DNA reads TGTGCCAGCAGCCAAGGGACTAGCGCAGGCCGGGAGCTGTTTTTT. It translates to CASSQGTSAGRELFF.

The chain carries TRBV6-1 and TRBJ1-6, with D possibly being TRBD1 (5 bases). Trimming left V 6 bases short and J 2 bases short, with 11 bases between. The CDR3 sequence is 15 residues long. CDR1 is MNHNS and CDR2 is SASEGT in the germline V gene. CDR3 nucleotide sequence: TGTGCCAGCAGAAAGACAGACCCCTATAATTCACCCCTCCACTTT. Translated: CASRKTDPYNSPLHF.

This sequence joins TRBV2 and TRBJ2-4; TRBD1 is a possible D gene (6 bases). The CDR3 sequence is 16 residues long. V was cut by 5 bases and J by 0 bases, with 14 bases left in between. Germline V lookup: CDR1 SNHLY, CDR2 FYNNEI. The CDR3 here is CASSMDSRLAKNIQYF. In nucleotides, the CDR3 is TGTGCCAGCAGTATGGACAGTCGATTAGCCAAAAACATTCAGTACTTC.

The gene calls are TRBV30 and TRBJ2-1, with 8 bases matching TRBD2. This CDR3 is built from 15 residues. Trimming took 1 base from V and 6 from J; bases not matched to a gene: 8. Germline CDR1 and CDR2: GTSNPN and SVGIG (reference sequence). The CDR3 region has the DNA TGTGCCTGGAGTGCCCGACGGCTAGCGGGCAATGAGCAGTTCTTC. This translates into CAWSARRLAGNEQFF.

The chain joins TRBV9 to TRBJ2-7, with TRBD2 matching over 9 bases. The germline V gene has CDR1 SGDLS and CDR2 YYNGEE. V gave up 4 bases and J gave up 4 bases; unmatched junction bases: 6. This CDR3 is 14 amino acids long. CDR3 nucleotide sequence: TGTGCCAGCAGCTCTAGCGGGGTAGGGTACGAGCAGTACTTC. This gives the protein CASSSSGVGYEQYF.

The chain employs TRBV29-1 and TRBJ1-1; TRBD1 is a possible D gene (5 bases). In germline, CDR1 is SQVTM, CDR2 ANQGSEA. The V and J ends lost 5 bases and 4 bases respectively, with 14 bases between them. There are 13 residues in the CDR3. CDR3 nucleotide sequence: TGCAGCGTTTCGTCTCAGGGAATCACTGAAGCTTTCTTT. Translating it yields CSVSSQGITEAFF.

The rearrangement uses TRBV30 and TRBJ1-2; 7 bases fit TRBD1. This CDR3 has 12 residues. The trim removed 5 bases at V and 3 bases at J, leaving 3 bases unmatched. The germline V gene has CDR1 GTSNPN and CDR2 SVGIG (reference sequence). The CDR3 loop is CAWATGDYGYTF. The CDR3 DNA reads as TGTGCCTGGGCCACAGGGGACTATGGCTACACCTTC.

This clone appeared a single time. The V call is TRBV7-2, the J call TRBJ1-4; 10 bases agree with TRBD1. The germline V gene has CDR1 SGHTA and CDR2 FQGNSA. CDR3 length: 18 amino acids. The V gene end was trimmed by 0 bases and the J gene end by 6 bases; junction bases not matched to a gene: 10. CDR3 DNA: TGTGCCAGCAGCTTAGCAGCTTCGTTTGGGACAGGGGATGAAAAACTGTTTTTT. Translating gives CASSLAASFGTGDEKLFF.

The chain has TRBV5-1 and TRBJ2-2; 10 bases fit TRBD2. The CDR3 runs to 17 residues. Trimming cost V 3 bases and J 0 bases; bases outside gene matches: 5. Germline V lookup: CDR1 SGHRS, CDR2 YFSETQ. CDR3: CASSSVSGGPNTGELFF. The CDR3 coding sequence is TGCGCCAGCAGCTCCGTTAGCGGGGGGCCGAACACCGGGGAGCTGTTTTTT.

This rearrangement joins TRBV18 to TRBJ2-5; D not certain. CDR1 and CDR2 from the germline V gene are KGHSH and LQKENI. The CDR3 is 13 residues long. V lost 6 bases and J lost 4, with 12 bases in between. The chain's CDR3 is CASSTSGSETQYF. In DNA form, the CDR3 reads TGTGCCAGCTCGACTTCCGGATCAGAGACCCAGTACTTC.

The J gene is TRBJ1-1, the V gene TRBV5-4; TRBD1 aligns across 9 bases. The CDR3 totals 13 residues. CDR1 and CDR2 from the germline V gene are SGHNT and YYREEE (reference sequence). V lost 0 bases to trimming and J lost 8 bases; unmatched junction nucleotides: 2. Here the CDR3 reads CASSLGGTGEAFF. The CDR3 DNA follows: TGTGCCAGCAGCTTGGGGGGGACAGGGGAAGCTTTCTTT.

This clone was recorded only once. Other nucleotide sequences from this sample produce the same CDR3. The J gene is TRBJ2-7, the V gene TRBV7-2; D might be TRBD2 (5 bases). The germline gives CDR1 SGHTA, CDR2 FQGNSA. Trimming removed 5 bases from V and 4 bases from J, with 6 bases in between. CDR3 length: 11 residues. The CDR3 nucleotides read TGTGCCAGCAGCCAGCGGTACGAGCAGTACTTC. Its translation is CASSQRYEQYF.

The chain couples TRBV7-2 to TRBJ2-5, with 12 bases aligning to TRBD2. V lost 5 bases, J lost 7 bases, and 14 bases stayed unmatched. Germline CDR1 and CDR2: SGHTA and FQGNSA. The CDR3 spans 17 residues. The CDR3 reads CASSTAGLAGAGGTQYF. CDR3 in DNA: TGTGCCAGCAGCACCGCGGGACTAGCGGGCGCCGGGGGGACCCAGTACTTC.

The V gene is TRBV28, the J gene TRBJ2-3; a weak D match, TRBD2 (6 bases). CDR1 is MDHEN and CDR2 is SYDVKM in the germline V gene. V was trimmed by 2 bases and J by 3 bases, leaving 18 bases between them. The CDR3 consists of 17 residues. CDR3 sequence reads: CASSLAGLAGSTDTQYF. The DNA for the CDR3 is TGTGCCAGCAGTTTAGCCGGGTTGGCGGGGTCTACAGATACGCAGTATTTT.

This clone was seen more than once but under ten times. The J gene is TRBJ2-2, the V gene TRBV5-6, with 8 bases lining up with TRBD1. V was pared by 5 bases and J by 2 bases, with 5 bases of the junction left unmatched. Germline V lookup: CDR1 SGHDT, CDR2 YYEEEE. The CDR3 is 15 residues long. DNA for the CDR3: TGTGCCAGCAGAACGACAGGGGCCAACACCGGGGAGCTGTTTTTT. Its translation: CASRTTGANTGELFF.

This clone is a singleton in its sample. V and J are TRBV7-7 and TRBJ2-5; TRBD2 aligns across 11 bases. The germline gives CDR1 SSHAT, CDR2 FNYEAQ (reference sequence). V lost 4 bases to trimming and J lost 5 bases; unmatched junction nucleotides: 12. The CDR3 has 17 residues. CDR3 amino acids: CASSSGFSGGASETQYF. The CDR3, as DNA: TGTGCCAGCAGCTCCGGTTTTAGCGGGGGGGCCTCGGAGACCCAGTACTTC.

The J gene is TRBJ2-7, the V gene TRBV30; 7 bases map to TRBD2. The germline CDR1 and CDR2 sequences are GTSNPN and SVGIG (reference sequence). CDR3 length: 15 residues. J gave up 6 bases and V 0 bases, and 11 bases lay outside the gene matches. This CDR3 is CAWSVLGAGIGEQYF. The CDR3 DNA reads TGTGCCTGGAGTGTACTAGGAGCGGGGATAGGCGAGCAGTACTTC.

The chain uses TRBV18 and TRBJ2-5; no clear D. Germline V gene lookup returns CDR1 KGHSH and CDR2 LQKENI. Trimming pared 8 bases from V and 5 bases from J, leaving 12 bases between. The CDR3 is 12 residues long. This CDR3 is CASQGSEETQYF. As DNA, the CDR3 is TGTGCCAGCCAAGGCAGCGAGGAGACCCAGTACTTC.